This passage covers 12 T cell receptor beta chains from one sample sequenced in a study of T cells in localized non-small cell lung cancer. The table came from immunoSEQ multiplex PCR; TCRdb's copy has only in-frame clones and leaves some out. The sample yields fewer than 30,000 clones, about 86% seen once. Specimen: peripheral blood mononuclear cells, collected before any cancer treatment. These TCRs come from a man between 35 and 75 years old with stage III lung adenocarcinoma.

This chain joins TRBV19 and TRBJ2-3, with 8 bases that match TRBD1. Trimming removed 7 bases from V and 0 bases from J; junction bases left unmatched: 9. The germline V gene encodes CDR1 LNHDA and CDR2 SQIVND (reference sequence). The CDR3 sequence is 16 residues long. CDR3 in DNA: TGTGCCAGTAATGACAGGGGAGATACTAGCACAGATACGCAGTATTTT. This sequence encodes CASNDRGDTSTDTQYF.

V is TRBV28 and J is TRBJ1-4; D is ambiguous. CDR3 size: 11 residues. V was clipped by 4 bases and J by 12 bases, with 9 bases between them. Germline V gives CDR1 MDHEN, CDR2 SYDVKM. CDR3 sequence: CASSSRLELFF. The CDR3 nucleotides are TGTGCCAGCAGTTCTCGATTGGAACTGTTTTTT.

The rearrangement joins TRBV28 to TRBJ2-5, with D perhaps TRBD2 (7 bases). V gave up 7 bases and J gave up 7 bases, with 16 bases separating them. The CDR3 extends over 13 amino acids. The germline V gene encodes CDR1 MDHEN and CDR2 SYDVKM. CDR3 coding DNA: TGTGCCAGCAAAAAGGGGGGGCTAGCGACCCAGTACTTC. Translating it yields CASKKGGLATQYF.

This clone occurred a few times. The CDR3 nucleotides are TGTGCCAGCAGTGAAGTTGCGGGACAGGGGAGCTACGAGCAGTACGTC. Protein sequence: CASSEVAGQGSYEQYV. The J gene is TRBJ2-7, the V gene TRBV6-1; 10 positions match TRBD1. Germline lookup yields CDR1 MNHNS and CDR2 SASEGT. CDR3 length equals 16 residues. Germline trimming cut 1 base from V and 3 bases from J; bases unmatched to any gene: 6.

The table lists this clone with a few counts. V and J are TRBV11-2 and TRBJ2-3; 8 nucleotides match TRBD2. Trimming removed 5 bases from V and 6 bases from J; junction bases left unmatched: 10. The CDR3 has 15 amino acids. Germline loops: CDR1 SGHAT, CDR2 FQNNGV. The CDR3 reads CASSPGAGGLDTQYF. CDR3 bases: TGTGCCAGCAGCCCAGGGGCGGGGGGATTGGATACGCAGTATTTT.

The sample holds one count of this clone. V is TRBV5-4 and J is TRBJ1-1; a possible D gene is TRBD1 (6 bases). Trimming pared 4 bases from V and 4 bases from J, leaving 17 bases between. Germline V gene lookup returns CDR1 SGHNT and CDR2 YYREEE (reference sequence). The CDR3 consists of 15 residues. DNA of the CDR3: TGTGCCAGCAGCCCGTCGGGGGGCGCGAGCACTGAAGCTTTCTTT. Amino acid sequence: CASSPSGGASTEAFF.

This clone was observed a single time. The CDR3 spells CASSESGNTIYF. Here the CDR3 DNA reads TGCGCCAGCAGTGAAAGTGGAAACACCATATATTTT. V and J are TRBV10-2 and TRBJ1-3; D not certain. This CDR3 comprises 12 residues. Deletions cut 3 bases from V and 3 bases from J, with 3 bases between. Germline V CDR1 and CDR2: WSHSY, SAAADI.

The chain is built from TRBV6-5 and TRBJ2-3; TRBD2 aligns across 7 bases. J gave up 0 bases and V 0 bases, and 3 bases lay outside the gene matches. CDR3 length: 16 amino acids. Per the germline V gene, CDR1 is MNHEY and CDR2 is SVGAGI. The CDR3 region is CASSYSTAGSTDTQYF. CDR3 DNA: TGTGCCAGCAGTTACTCGACAGCGGGGAGCACAGATACGCAGTATTTT.

V is TRBV28 and J is TRBJ1-1, with D tentatively TRBD1 (6 bases). The CDR3 has 17 amino acids. Trimming removed 5 bases at V and 1 base at J, with 20 bases between. Germline V CDR1 and CDR2: MDHEN, SYDVKM. CDR3 loop: CASSPNRWDTSNTEAFF. For the CDR3, the DNA is TGTGCCAGCAGTCCCAACCGGTGGGACACTTCGAACACTGAAGCTTTCTTT.

This clone appeared a few times. The chain couples TRBV27 to TRBJ1-1; 7 nucleotides align to TRBD1. The V and J ends lost 2 bases and 5 bases, in that order; junction bases with no gene match: 8. This CDR3 spans 15 amino acids. Germline V gene lookup returns CDR1 MNHEY and CDR2 SMNVEV (reference sequence). CDR3: CASSLGTTGKTEAFF. CDR3 nucleotides: TGTGCCAGCAGTTTAGGAACGACAGGGAAGACTGAAGCTTTCTTT.

The rearrangement links TRBV2 to TRBJ1-2; possibly TRBD1 for D (6 bases). V was shortened by 7 bases and J by 4 bases, with 16 bases between the two germline ends. Germline CDR1 SNHLY, CDR2 FYNNEI. The CDR3 contains 14 residues. CDR3 sequence reads: CASIFDRSLYGYTF. In nucleotides, the CDR3 is TGTGCCAGCATCTTTGACAGGTCCCTCTATGGCTACACCTTC.

CDR3 coding DNA: TGTGCCAGCGCACAGGGTGGGAAGAATACCGGGGAGCTGTTTTTT. Protein product: CASAQGGKNTGELFF. The gene calls are TRBV7-3 and TRBJ2-2; D is possibly TRBD1 (6 bases). The CDR3 has 15 residues. V was cut by 8 bases and J by 5 bases, with 18 bases left in between. Per germline, CDR1 SGHTA and CDR2 FQGTGA.